This T cell receptor beta chain was captured by sequencing in a study of T cell changes during pregnancy in multiple sclerosis. Between the trimmed V and J ends, which lost 3 bases and 0 bases, there was a span of 12 bases. The CDR3 is 15 residues long. Here immunoSEQ multiplex PCR was the method, and the copy in TCRdb shows in-frame clones only, minus some. The table lists some 12,000 clones, approximately 90% of them singletons. This sequence originates from a female donor in good health, enrolled as a control in a pregnancy study. The chain recombines TRBV5-7 with TRBJ1-2; D gene unclear. TRBV5-7 counts as an open reading frame of uncertain function. The sequencing here drew on CD8+ T cells from peripheral blood mononuclear cells, taken in the second trimester of pregnancy. DNA for the CDR3: TGTGCCAGCAGCTCCGCCGGGTCCCCTAACTATGGCTACACCTTC. Protein sequence: CASSSAGSPNYGYTF.